The rows below give T cell receptor beta chains drawn from one sample of a study of OX40 agonist ivuxolimab in advanced cancers. Libraries were prepared by immunoSEQ multiplex PCR; TCRdb keeps only in-frame clonotypes and omits some of them. The table includes about 77,000 clones, about 86% detected once. Material: CD4+ or CD8+ T cells sorted from blood, obtained in a trial of the OX40 agonist ivuxolimab. The receptor set was obtained from an adult with an advanced solid tumor such as melanoma, head and neck, liver or kidney cancer. The CDR3 runs from the conserved cysteine through the conserved F or W. D genes are given only for firm matches. Only some rows state a clone size, as once, few, many or a class for expanded clones.

clone_size j_call d_call v_call cdr3_aa cdr3_nt
NA TRBJ2-7 TRBD1 TRBV18 CASSPGRTGEQYF TGTGCCAGCTCACCAGGGCGGACAGGCGAGCAGTACTTC
NA TRBJ1-4 NA TRBV28 CASNTPGEGEKLFF TGTGCCAGCAATACTCCGGGGGAGGGGGAAAAACTGTTTTTT
NA TRBJ2-7 TRBD1 TRBV28 CAIDSGQGGNEQYF TGTGCCATCGACTCGGGACAGGGTGGTAACGAGCAGTACTTC
NA TRBJ1-2 NA TRBV6-1 CASSEEYGRDGYTF TGTGCCAGCAGTGAAGAGTATGGGAGGGATGGCTACACCTTC
NA TRBJ1-2 NA TRBV5-5 CASSLGLMGGYTF TGTGCCAGCAGCTTGGGTCTGATGGGTGGCTACACCTTC
NA TRBJ2-1 TRBD2 TRBV7-2 CASSLGGTSSEQFF TGTGCCAGCAGCTTAGGAGGGACTAGCAGTGAGCAGTTCTTC
once TRBJ2-1 NA TRBV5-1 CASSDYNEQFF TGCGCCAGCAGCGACTACAATGAGCAGTTCTTC
NA TRBJ2-7 TRBD1 TRBV30 CAWNRDRRNEQYF TGTGCCTGGAACCGGGACAGAAGGAACGAGCAGTACTTC
NA TRBJ1-5 NA TRBV5-1 CASSLYGGQPQHF TGCGCCAGCAGCTTGTATGGAGGGCAGCCCCAGCATTTT
NA TRBJ2-3 NA TRBV6-5 CASRDSGASTDTQYF TGTGCCAGCAGAGACTCAGGGGCTAGCACAGATACGCAGTATTTT
many TRBJ2-7 NA TRBV27 CASSLVRDSYEQYF TGTGCCAGCAGTTTGGTCAGGGACTCCTACGAGCAGTACTTC
NA TRBJ1-2 NA TRBV4-1 CASSHRSGPGLGRPNYGYTF TGCGCCAGCAGCCACCGGAGTGGTCCGGGCCTCGGGCGGCCTAACTATGGCTACACCTTC
NA TRBJ2-5 TRBD1 TRBV7-8 CASSSDRGRQETQYF TGTGCCAGCAGCTCTGACAGGGGTCGGCAAGAGACCCAGTACTTC
NA TRBJ2-5 NA TRBV19 CASSKTYEETQYF TGTGCCAGTAGTAAAACTTACGAAGAGACCCAGTACTTC
NA TRBJ2-5 TRBD2 TRBV30 CAWSVLGGEGETQYF TGTGCCTGGAGTGTACTAGGAGGGGAGGGAGAGACCCAGTACTTC
NA TRBJ1-1 NA TRBV14 CASSQDRGVITEAFF TGTGCCAGCAGCCAAGATCGGGGGGTAATCACTGAAGCTTTCTTT
NA TRBJ2-7 TRBD1 TRBV5-4 CASSITGGKRYEQYF TGTGCCAGCAGCATAACAGGGGGGAAAAGATACGAGCAGTACTTC
NA TRBJ1-5 NA TRBV7-8 CASSFLRDSNQPQHF TGTGCCAGCAGCTTCCTCAGGGATAGCAATCAGCCCCAGCATTTT
NA TRBJ1-3 NA TRBV19 CASNIRGNTIYF TGTGCCAGTAACATCCGGGGAAACACCATATATTTT
NA TRBJ2-6 NA TRBV5-4 CASSYSWGGGANVLTF TGTGCCAGCAGCTATTCTTGGGGCGGTGGGGCCAACGTCCTGACTTTC
NA TRBJ1-1 NA TRBV7-8 CASSLWRTEAFF TGTGCCAGCAGCTTATGGAGGACTGAAGCTTTCTTT
NA TRBJ2-1 TRBD2 TRBV12-5 CASGLVIGGREGPNNEQFF TGTGCTAGTGGTTTGGTAATCGGAGGGAGGGAGGGCCCCAACAATGAGCAGTTCTTC
NA TRBJ1-6 NA TRBV5-6 CASSSRIDSLGNSPLHF TGTGCCAGCAGCTCCCGAATAGACAGCTTGGGGAATTCACCCCTCCACTTT
NA TRBJ2-2 NA TRBV5-6 CASSLGRGENTGELFF TGTGCCAGCAGCTTGGGCAGGGGAGAGAACACCGGGGAGCTGTTTTTT
NA TRBJ1-1 TRBD1 TRBV28 CASSLAGGYAEAFF TGTGCCAGCAGTTTGGCAGGGGGCTACGCTGAAGCTTTCTTT
NA TRBJ2-5 TRBD2 TRBV9 CASSAGTSGSGPETQYF TGTGCCAGCAGCGCCGGGACTAGCGGGAGTGGGCCAGAGACCCAGTACTTC
NA TRBJ2-2 NA TRBV4-2 CASSPLPGTGELFF TGTGCCAGCAGCCCGTTACCCGGAACCGGGGAGCTGTTTTTT
NA TRBJ2-2 NA TRBV19 CASSRGDTGELFF TGTGCCAGTAGTAGAGGGGACACCGGGGAGCTGTTTTTT
NA TRBJ2-7 NA TRBV7-8 CASSLKPGAYEQYF TGTGCCAGCAGCTTGAAACCGGGAGCCTACGAGCAGTACTTC
NA TRBJ1-2 NA TRBV5-4 CASSSRDVSGYTF TGTGCCAGCAGCTCCAGGGACGTGAGTGGCTACACCTTC
NA TRBJ1-5 NA TRBV6-5 CASSFGAANSNQPQHF TGTGCCAGCAGTTTTGGCGCAGCAAATAGCAATCAGCCCCAGCATTTT
NA TRBJ1-2 NA TRBV30 CAWSKASNYGYTF TGTGCCTGGAGTAAGGCCTCTAACTATGGCTACACCTTC
NA TRBJ2-7 NA TRBV6-1 CASSEEGRVWGEQYF TGTGCCAGCAGTGAAGAGGGCAGGGTCTGGGGCGAGCAGTACTTC
once TRBJ2-5 TRBD1 TRBV7-3 CASSLQTGPQETQYF TGTGCCAGCAGCCTCCAGACAGGGCCCCAGGAGACCCAGTACTTC
NA TRBJ2-2 NA TRBV7-2 CASQRASVNTGELFF TGTGCCAGCCAAAGGGCGTCGGTAAACACCGGGGAGCTGTTTTTT
few TRBJ1-2 TRBD1 TRBV7-8 CASSRDRGDGYTF TGTGCCAGCAGCCGGGACAGGGGAGATGGCTACACCTTC
NA TRBJ2-3 NA TRBV18 CASSPGLGADTQYF TGTGCCAGCTCACCTGGCTTGGGGGCTGATACGCAGTATTTT
few TRBJ2-1 NA TRBV13 CASSIYAGLNEQFF TGTGCCAGTAGCATATATGCAGGGCTGAATGAGCAGTTCTTC
NA TRBJ1-2 NA TRBV5-1 CASSFSWTEINYGYTF TGCGCCAGCAGCTTTTCCTGGACAGAGATTAACTATGGCTACACCTTC
NA TRBJ1-5 NA TRBV27 CASSFSGDNQPQHF TGTGCCAGCAGTTTTTCAGGGGATAATCAGCCCCAGCATTTT
once TRBJ2-7 NA TRBV7-6 CASSLDRHNARGLADEQYF TGTGCCAGCAGCTTAGATAGGCATAATGCCAGGGGCCTCGCGGATGAGCAGTACTTC
NA TRBJ2-2 TRBD1 TRBV23-1 CASSQSGQENTGELFF TGCGCCAGCAGTCAATCGGGACAGGAGAACACCGGGGAGCTGTTTTTT
NA TRBJ2-7 NA TRBV5-4 CASSLAQSYEQYF TGTGCCAGCAGCTTGGCACAGTCCTACGAGCAGTACTTC
NA TRBJ1-1 TRBD1 TRBV18 CASSPDRIGRGTEAFF TGTGCCAGCTCACCGGACAGGATAGGACGTGGCACTGAAGCTTTCTTT